The present entry profiles one T cell receptor beta chain with its context. These data belong to a study of blood T cell repertoires in COVID-19. Study in general: The study drew acute and convalescent COVID-19 samples from the United States, Italy and Spain.

In the authors' workflow: Reference gene primer amplification yielded estimated nucleated cell counts. Using immunoSEQ multiplex PCR, the repertoire was profiled, and TCRdb retains in-frame clones only, with some absent. V and J calls plus clone size are reproduced from that table; the DNA served to infer D and trimming. The profile covers about 250,000 clones, with over 70% appearing a single time and approximately 8% taken by the ten largest. V lost 0 bases and J lost 4; bases outside the gene matches: 5. From germline, CDR1 is MGHRA and CDR2 YSYEKL. The CDR3 has 15 amino acids. The V call is TRBV4-1, the J call TRBJ2-7; the match to TRBD1 covers 8 bases. Sequencing was done on a sample of peripheral blood. This receptor was identified in a woman aged 80 or older with acute or convalescent COVID-19. CDR3 in DNA: TGCGCCAGCAGCCAAGAGGACAGGGAAGAATACGAGCAGTACTTC. Amino acid sequence: CASSQEDREEYEQYF.